This T cell receptor beta chain was captured in a study of graft-versus-host responses after intestinal transplantation. Across the whole study: Multivisceral, liver-intestinal, or isolated intestinal transplants were given to recipients. All recipients were given anti-thymocyte globulin induction, and tacrolimus and steroids were then administered for roughly 3 years. The study, taken as a whole, reports: Early HvG declines after transplant were associated with peak circulating GvH clone levels. Patients with graft-donor T cell macrochimerism had high graft-versus-host to host-versus-graft clonal ratios in allografts.

As to this clone: The antigen is unknown.

With 7 bases removed from V and 3 bases from J, the gap between germline ends came to 16 bases. CDR3 size: 14 residues. Germline CDR1 and CDR2: SGHRS and YFSETQ. Data came from immunoSEQ multiplex PCR; TCRdb stores just in-frame clones and leaves some out. The sample contains more than 80,000 clones, about 87% of which appear only once. The sequence came from a human donor who was the organ donor for an intestinal transplant. This material consisted of unstimulated CD4+ T cells sorted from spleen or lymph node cells, taken before transplant. The genes are TRBV5-1 and TRBJ1-2; a weak D match, TRBD1 (5 bases). CDR3 DNA: TGCGCCAGCCGACTAGTTACAGGCTACTATGGCTACACCTTC. It yields the protein CASRLVTGYYGYTF.